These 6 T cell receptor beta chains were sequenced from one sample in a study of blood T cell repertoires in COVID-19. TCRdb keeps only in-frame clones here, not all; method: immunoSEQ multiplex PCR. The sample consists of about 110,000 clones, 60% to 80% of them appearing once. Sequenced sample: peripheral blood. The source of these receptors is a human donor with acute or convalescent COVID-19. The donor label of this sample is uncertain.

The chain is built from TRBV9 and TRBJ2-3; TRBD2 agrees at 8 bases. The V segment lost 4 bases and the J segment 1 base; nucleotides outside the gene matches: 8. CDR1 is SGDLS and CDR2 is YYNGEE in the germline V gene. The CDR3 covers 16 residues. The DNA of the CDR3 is TGTGCCAGCAGCTTCAGGGCGGGGGGCGGCACAGATACGCAGTATTTT. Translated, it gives CASSFRAGGGTDTQYF.

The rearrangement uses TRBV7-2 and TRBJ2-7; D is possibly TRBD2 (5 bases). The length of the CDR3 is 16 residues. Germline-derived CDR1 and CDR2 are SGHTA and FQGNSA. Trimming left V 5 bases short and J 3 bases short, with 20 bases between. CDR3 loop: CASSPTGNRRLYEQYF. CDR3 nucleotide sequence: TGTGCCAGCAGCCCGACCGGGAACCGACGCCTCTACGAGCAGTACTTC.

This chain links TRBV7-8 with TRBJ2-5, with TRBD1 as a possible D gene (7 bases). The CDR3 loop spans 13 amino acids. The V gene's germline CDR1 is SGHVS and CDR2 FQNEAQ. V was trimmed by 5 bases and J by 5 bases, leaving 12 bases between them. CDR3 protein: CASSRQGGETQYF. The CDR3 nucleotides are TGTGCCAGCAGCCGACAGGGAGGCGAGACCCAGTACTTC. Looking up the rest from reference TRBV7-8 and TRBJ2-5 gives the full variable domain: GAGVSQSPRYKVAKRGQDVALRCDPISGHVSLFWYQQALGQGPEFLTYFQNEAQLDKSGLPSDRFFAERPEGSVSTLKIQRTQQEDSAVYLCASSRQGGETQYFGPGTRLLVL.

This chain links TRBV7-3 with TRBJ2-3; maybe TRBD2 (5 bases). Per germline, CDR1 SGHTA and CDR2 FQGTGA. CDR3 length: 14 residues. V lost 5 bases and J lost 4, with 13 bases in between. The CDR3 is CASSRDRGSDTQYF. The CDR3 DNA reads TGTGCCAGCAGCCGAGACCGAGGGTCAGATACGCAGTATTTT.

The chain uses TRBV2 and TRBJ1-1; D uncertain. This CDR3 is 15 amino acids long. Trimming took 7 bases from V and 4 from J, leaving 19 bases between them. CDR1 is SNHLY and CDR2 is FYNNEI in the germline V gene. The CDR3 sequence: CASKIGNGWSTEAFF. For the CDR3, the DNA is TGTGCCAGCAAGATAGGTAATGGGTGGAGCACTGAAGCTTTCTTT. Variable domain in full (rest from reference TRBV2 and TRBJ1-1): EPEVTQTPSHQVTQMGQEVILRCVPISNHLYFYWYRQILGQKVEFLVSFYNNEISEKSEIFDDQFSVERPDGSNFTLKIRSTKLEDSAMYFCASKIGNGWSTEAFFGQGTRLTVV.

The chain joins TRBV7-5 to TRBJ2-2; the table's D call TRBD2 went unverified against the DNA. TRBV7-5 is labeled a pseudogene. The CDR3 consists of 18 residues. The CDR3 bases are TGTGTCAGAAGCTTGGGACTGGCCAGCCGAGCGAACACCGGGGAGCTGTTTTTT. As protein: CVRSLGLASRANTGELFF.